This TCR beta chain was found in a study of TIL therapy for anti-PD-1-resistant metastatic lung cancer. Time point denoted: pre-treatment sample, taken before nivolumab and TIL therapy. Sequencing used immunoSEQ v3. Libraries were prepared by immunoSEQ multiplex PCR; TCRdb keeps only in-frame clonotypes and omits some of them. This table has tens of thousands of clones, 65% to 80% appearing once. The clonotype originates from a man between 65 and 85 years old with non-small cell lung cancer. The material sequenced was blood, taken at baseline.

CDR3 DNA: TGTGCCAGCATCGGCCCGGGACAGGGTATAGAGACCCAGTACTTC. Protein product: CASIGPGQGIETQYF. The J gene is TRBJ2-5, the V gene TRBV6-4, with 9 bases lining up with TRBD1. Germline trimming cut 7 bases from V and 4 bases from J; bases unmatched to any gene: 10. Germline-derived CDR1 and CDR2 are MRHNA and SNTAGT. The CDR3 extends over 15 amino acids.